The sequence of this T cell receptor beta chain was determined in a study of shared T cell receptors in the human thymus (dated by TCRdb to the early 2020s). For the wider study: The study investigated the way shared, self-reactive T-cell receptor alpha chains are produced in the human thymus.

For this clone: Its antigen remains undetermined. Within one base of it there is no much larger clone, and no base qualities were kept.

Looking up the germline V gene yields CDR1 SQVTM and CDR2 ANQGSEA. The CDR3 measures 14 amino acids from cysteine to phenylalanine. Solely the CDR3 DNA is kept, with 42 bases framed from the first base. Trimming takes 6 bases off V and 5 bases off J; junction bases not matched to a gene: 7. The method was the immunoSEQ multiplex PCR assay. TCRdb re-hosts the immuneACCESS table, in-frame sequences only. Its copies lack some clones; in the studies checked, an unresolved V gene accounts for under half of them, and the cause for the rest is not known. The sample profile shows some 640,000 clones; more than 70% of them were found once. The ten biggest clones cover just under 0.0095% of the sample. These sequences were also reported in another study, on human thymus T cells. As the second paper documents: In Finland, the donors were immunologically healthy infants who were having open corrective cardiac surgery for congenital heart defects. The thymus tissue came from surgical resects taken out during corrective cardiac surgery. Both the thymic and the peripheral blood repertoires appeared to show biased V and J gene segment usage. The related research reported highly overlapping thymic TCR repertoires among unrelated individuals. The study used under ten infant thymus samples plus four related peripheral blood samples to characterize TCR alpha and beta repertoires. The infant donors were roughly 6 to 244 days old, and the cohort included over 5 males and two females. After being mechanically released from the tissue, thymocytes were kept at -70 degrees C in pellets of about 8.5-32 million cells. A QIAsymphony instrument was used to extract genomic DNA from the frozen cell pellets. TCRB and TCRAD loci were amplified from a standardized quantity of quality-controlled genomic DNA using the immunoSEQ multiplex PCR assay. The V(D)J region was spanned by amplicons of a length sufficient to cover the CDR3 and to identify V and J genes. The commercial immunoSEQ service was used to sequence amplicons on an Illumina platform. Primer bias and sequencing errors were corrected as previously described, and TCRAD and TCRB definitions were based on the IMGT database. immunoSEQ Analyzer 3.0 and VDJTools were used for repertoire analysis, which covered basic statistics, V/J segment usage, diversity estimates, rarefaction and pairwise overlap. Diversity was estimated with Chao1, ChaoE, Efron-Thisted, Shannon and inverse Simpson indices, and also on datasets down-sampled to the smallest sample. Repertoire overlap used strict matching of CDR3 nucleotide sequence, V gene and J gene, with Jaccard-based multidimensional scaling clustering. On average, thymus samples yielded roughly 770,000 unique TCRB clonotypes, whereas blood samples yielded 75,000 to 95,000.

Recombination connected TRBV29-1 to TRBJ2-1, with 10 junctional bases fitting TRBD1. The source is a boy under three years old with a congenital heart defect. Donor details come from another sample of the same person, matched by shared clones. The sequencing sample was made of thymocytes. The CDR3 is CSVVDRGRDNEQFF. At the DNA level, the sequence is TGCAGCGTCGTGGACAGGGGGAGGGACAATGAGCAGTTCTTC.